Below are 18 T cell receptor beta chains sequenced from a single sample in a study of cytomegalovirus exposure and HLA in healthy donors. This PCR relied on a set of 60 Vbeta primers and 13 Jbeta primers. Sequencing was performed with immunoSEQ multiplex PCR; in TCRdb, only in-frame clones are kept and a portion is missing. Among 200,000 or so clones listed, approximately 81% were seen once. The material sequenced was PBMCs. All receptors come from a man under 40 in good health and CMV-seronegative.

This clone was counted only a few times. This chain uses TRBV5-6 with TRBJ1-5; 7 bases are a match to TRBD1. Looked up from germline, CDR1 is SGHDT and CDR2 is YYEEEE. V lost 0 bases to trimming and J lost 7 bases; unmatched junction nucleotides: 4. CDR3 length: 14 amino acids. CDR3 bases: TGTGCCAGCAGCTTGGGACAGGGCGACCAGCCCCAGCATTTT. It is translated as CASSLGQGDQPQHF.

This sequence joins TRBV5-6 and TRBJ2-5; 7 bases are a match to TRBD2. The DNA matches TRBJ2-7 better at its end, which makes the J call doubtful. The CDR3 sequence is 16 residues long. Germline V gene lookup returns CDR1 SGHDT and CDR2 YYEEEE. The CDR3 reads CASSLGGGLSTYEQYF. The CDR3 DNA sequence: TGTGCCAGCAGCTTGGGGGGGGGTCTTTCAACCTACGAGCAGTACTTC.

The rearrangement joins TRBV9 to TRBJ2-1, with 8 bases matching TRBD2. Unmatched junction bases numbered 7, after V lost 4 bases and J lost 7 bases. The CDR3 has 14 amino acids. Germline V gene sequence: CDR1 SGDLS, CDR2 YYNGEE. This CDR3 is CASSFGGARNEQFF. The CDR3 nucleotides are TGTGCCAGCAGCTTCGGGGGGGCCAGGAATGAGCAGTTCTTC.

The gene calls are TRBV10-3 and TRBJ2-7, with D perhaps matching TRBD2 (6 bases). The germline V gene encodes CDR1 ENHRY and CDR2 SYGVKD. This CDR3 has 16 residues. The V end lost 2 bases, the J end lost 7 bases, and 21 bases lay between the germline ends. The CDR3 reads CAISEGGDRHWREQYF. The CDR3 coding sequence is TGTGCCATCAGTGAGGGAGGGGACCGCCACTGGAGAGAGCAGTACTTC.

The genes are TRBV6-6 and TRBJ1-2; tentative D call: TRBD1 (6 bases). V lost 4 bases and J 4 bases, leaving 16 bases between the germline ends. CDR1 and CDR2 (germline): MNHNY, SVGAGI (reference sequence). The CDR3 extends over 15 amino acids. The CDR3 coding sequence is TGTGCCAGCAGTTCACAGGGCCTACTATTCTATGGCTACACCTTC. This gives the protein CASSSQGLLFYGYTF.

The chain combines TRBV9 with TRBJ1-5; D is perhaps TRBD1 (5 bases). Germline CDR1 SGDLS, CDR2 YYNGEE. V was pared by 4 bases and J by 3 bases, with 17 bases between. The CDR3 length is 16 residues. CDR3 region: CASSPGGGRLNQPQHF. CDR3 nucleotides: TGTGCCAGCAGCCCGGGCGGGGGACGCCTCAATCAGCCCCAGCATTTT.

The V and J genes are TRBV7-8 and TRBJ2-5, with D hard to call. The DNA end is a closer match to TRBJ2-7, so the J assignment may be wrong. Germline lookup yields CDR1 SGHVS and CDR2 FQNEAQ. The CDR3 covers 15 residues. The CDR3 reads CASSLDLSGPYEQYF. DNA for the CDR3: TGTGCCAGCAGCTTAGATCTTTCCGGTCCCTACGAGCAGTACTTC.

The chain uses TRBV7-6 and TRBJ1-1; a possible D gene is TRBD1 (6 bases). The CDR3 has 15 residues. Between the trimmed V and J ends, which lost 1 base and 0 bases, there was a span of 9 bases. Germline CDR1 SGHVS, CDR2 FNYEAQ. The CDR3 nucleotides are TGTGCCAGCAGCTTAGTGCAGGGGATGAACACTGAAGCTTTCTTT. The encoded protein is CASSLVQGMNTEAFF.

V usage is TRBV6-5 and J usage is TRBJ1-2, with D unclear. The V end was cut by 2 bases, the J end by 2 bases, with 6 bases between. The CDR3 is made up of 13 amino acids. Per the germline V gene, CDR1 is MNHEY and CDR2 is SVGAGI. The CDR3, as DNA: TGTGCCAGCAGTTACCTTGCGAACTATGGCTACACCTTC. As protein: CASSYLANYGYTF.

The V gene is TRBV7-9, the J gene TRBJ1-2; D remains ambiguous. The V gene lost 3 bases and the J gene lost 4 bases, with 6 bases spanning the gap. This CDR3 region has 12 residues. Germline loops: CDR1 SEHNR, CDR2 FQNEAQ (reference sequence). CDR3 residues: CASSFSLYGYTF. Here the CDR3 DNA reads TGTGCCAGCAGCTTTAGTCTCTATGGCTACACCTTC. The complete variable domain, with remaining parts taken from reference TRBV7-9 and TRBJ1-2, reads DTGVSQNPRHKITKRGQNVTFRCDPISEHNRLYWYRQTLGQGPEFLTYFQNEAQLEKSRLLSDRFSAERPKGSFSTLEIQRTEQGDSAMYLCASSFSLYGYTFGSGTRLTVV.

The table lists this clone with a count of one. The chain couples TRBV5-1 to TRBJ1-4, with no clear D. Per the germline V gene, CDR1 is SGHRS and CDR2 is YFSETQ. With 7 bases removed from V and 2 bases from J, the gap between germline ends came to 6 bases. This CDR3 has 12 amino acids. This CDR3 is CASGQTNEKLFF. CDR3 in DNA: TGCGCCAGCGGTCAGACTAATGAAAAACTGTTTTTT.

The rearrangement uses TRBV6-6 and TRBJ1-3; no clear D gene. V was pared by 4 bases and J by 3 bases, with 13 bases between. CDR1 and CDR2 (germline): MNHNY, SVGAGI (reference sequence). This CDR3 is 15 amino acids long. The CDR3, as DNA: TGTGCCAGCAGTTCCTCCCGTACTGATGGAAACACCATATATTTT. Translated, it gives CASSSSRTDGNTIYF.

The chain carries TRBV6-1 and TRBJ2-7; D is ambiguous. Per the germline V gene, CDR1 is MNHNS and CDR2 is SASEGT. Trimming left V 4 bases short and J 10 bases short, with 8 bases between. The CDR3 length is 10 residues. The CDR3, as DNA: TGTGCCAGCAGTGTACAGACACAGTACTTC. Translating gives CASSVQTQYF.

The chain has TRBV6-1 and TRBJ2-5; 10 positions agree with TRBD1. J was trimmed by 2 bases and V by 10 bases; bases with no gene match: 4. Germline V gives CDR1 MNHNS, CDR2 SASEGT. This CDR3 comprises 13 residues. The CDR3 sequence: CATGTGVQETQYF. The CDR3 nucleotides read TGTGCCACCGGGACAGGGGTGCAAGAGACCCAGTACTTC.

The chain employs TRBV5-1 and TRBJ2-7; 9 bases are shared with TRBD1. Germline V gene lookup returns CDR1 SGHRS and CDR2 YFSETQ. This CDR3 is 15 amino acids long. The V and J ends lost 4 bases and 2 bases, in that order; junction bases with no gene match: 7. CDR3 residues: CASSNGQGIAYEQYF. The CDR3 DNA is TGCGCCAGCAGCAACGGACAGGGGATCGCCTACGAGCAGTACTTC.

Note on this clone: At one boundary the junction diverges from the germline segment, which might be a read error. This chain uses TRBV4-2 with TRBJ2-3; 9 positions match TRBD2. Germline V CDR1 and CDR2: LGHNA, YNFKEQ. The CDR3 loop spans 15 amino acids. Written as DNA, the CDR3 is TGTGCCAGCAGCCAAGAAGGGACTAGCAGAGATACGCAGTATTTT. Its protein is CASSQEGTSRDTQYF.

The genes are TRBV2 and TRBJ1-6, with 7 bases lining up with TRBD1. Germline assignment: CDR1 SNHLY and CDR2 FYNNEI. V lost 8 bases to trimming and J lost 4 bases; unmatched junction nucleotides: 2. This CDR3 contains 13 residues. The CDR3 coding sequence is TGTGCCAGCGGGGGACAGTATAATTCACCCCTCCACTTT. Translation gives CASGGQYNSPLHF. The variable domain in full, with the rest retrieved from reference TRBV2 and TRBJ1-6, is EPEVTQTPSHQVTQMGQEVILRCVPISNHLYFYWYRQILGQKVEFLVSFYNNEISEKSEIFDDQFSVERPDGSNFTLKIRSTKLEDSAMYFCASGGQYNSPLHFGNGTRLTVT.

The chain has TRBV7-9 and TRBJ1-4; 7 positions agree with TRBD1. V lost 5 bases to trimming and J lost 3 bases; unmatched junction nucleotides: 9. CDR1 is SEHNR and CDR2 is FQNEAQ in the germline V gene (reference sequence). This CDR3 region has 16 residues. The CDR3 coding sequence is TGTGCCAGCAGCACTCTAACAGGGGTTGCTAATGAAAAACTGTTTTTT. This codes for CASSTLTGVANEKLFF.